In this sample, the clone carrying this T cell receptor (beta chain) turned up a few times. Its specificity is unknown. This entry is derived from a study of beta chain features in type 1 diabetes. Broader study findings: The study found moderately but significantly shorter TCRB CDR3s in all four CD4+ subsets of Type 1 diabetes patients.

CDR3 size: 12 residues. CDR1 and CDR2 from the germline V gene are SQVTM and ANQGSEA. Between the trimmed V and J ends, which lost 5 bases and 4 bases, there was a span of 9 bases. Expressed TCRB transcripts were sequenced, since all the RNA that had been isolated was reverse transcribed. Profiling relied on immunoSEQ multiplex PCR, and the TCRdb table lists in-frame clones only, not all of them. The table records under 300,000 clones, more than 15% of them present only once. CD4+ naive, central memory, regulatory and stem cell-like memory cells were sorted via CD45RO/CCR7/CD25/CD127/CD95/CD27. The sequencing sample was made of naive CD4+ T cells from blood. The TCR was taken from a young man with type 1 diabetes. This chain connects TRBV29-1 to TRBJ2-1; D is unresolved. In DNA form, the CDR3 reads TGCAGCGTTTCCGCTGATTACAATGAGCAGTTCTTC. Protein: CSVSADYNEQFF.